Sequencing of this T cell receptor beta chain was carried out in a study of cytomegalovirus exposure and HLA in healthy donors. V shed 1 base, J shed 6 bases, and the junction held 10 bases outside the gene matches. Germline CDR1 and CDR2: MGHRA and YSYEKL. CDR3 length: 17 amino acids. PCR used 60 Vbeta primers and 13 Jbeta primers. Here immunoSEQ multiplex PCR was the method, and the copy in TCRdb shows in-frame clones only, minus some. The table includes about 180,000 clones, about four fifths detected once. The TCR was taken from a woman between 18 and 29 years old in good health and CMV-seropositive. The genes are TRBV4-1 and TRBJ2-3; TRBD2 matches 10 bases. The sequenced material came from PBMCs. The CDR3 nucleotides are TGCGCCAGCAGCCAAGTCATCCAGCGGGGGGGCCCGGATACGCAGTATTTT. It yields the protein CASSQVIQRGGPDTQYF.